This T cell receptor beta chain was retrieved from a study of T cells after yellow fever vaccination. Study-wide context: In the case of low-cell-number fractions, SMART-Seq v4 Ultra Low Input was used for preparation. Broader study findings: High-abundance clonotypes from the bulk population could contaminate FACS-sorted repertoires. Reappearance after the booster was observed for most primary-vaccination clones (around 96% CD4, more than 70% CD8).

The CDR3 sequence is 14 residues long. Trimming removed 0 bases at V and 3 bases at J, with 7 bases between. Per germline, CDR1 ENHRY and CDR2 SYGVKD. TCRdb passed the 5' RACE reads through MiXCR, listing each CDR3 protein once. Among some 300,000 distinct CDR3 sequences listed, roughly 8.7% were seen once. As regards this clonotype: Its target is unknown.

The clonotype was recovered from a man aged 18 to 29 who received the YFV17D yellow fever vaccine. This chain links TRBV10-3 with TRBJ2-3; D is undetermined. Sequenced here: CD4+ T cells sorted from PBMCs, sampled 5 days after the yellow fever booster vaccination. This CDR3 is CAISESYTTDTQYF. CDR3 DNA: TGTGCCATCAGTGAGTCCTACACAACAGATACGCAGTATTTT.